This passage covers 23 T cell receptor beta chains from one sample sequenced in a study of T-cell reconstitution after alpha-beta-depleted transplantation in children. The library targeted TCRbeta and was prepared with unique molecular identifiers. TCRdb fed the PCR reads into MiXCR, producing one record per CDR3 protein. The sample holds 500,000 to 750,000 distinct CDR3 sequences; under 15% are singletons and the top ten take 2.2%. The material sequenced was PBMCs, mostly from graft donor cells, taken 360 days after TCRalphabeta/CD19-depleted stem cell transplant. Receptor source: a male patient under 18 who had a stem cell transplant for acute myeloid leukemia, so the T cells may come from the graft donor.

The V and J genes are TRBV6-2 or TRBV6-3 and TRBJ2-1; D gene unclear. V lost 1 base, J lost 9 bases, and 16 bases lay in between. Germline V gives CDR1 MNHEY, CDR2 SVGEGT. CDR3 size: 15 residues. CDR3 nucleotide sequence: TGTGCCAGCAGTTACTTCTCCTCCGGTGGAGCTGAGCAGTTCTTC. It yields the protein CASSYFSSGGAEQFF.

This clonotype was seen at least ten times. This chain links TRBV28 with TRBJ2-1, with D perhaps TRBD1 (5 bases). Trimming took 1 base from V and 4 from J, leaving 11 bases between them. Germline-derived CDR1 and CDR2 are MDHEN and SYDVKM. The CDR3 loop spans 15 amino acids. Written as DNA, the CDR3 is TGTGCCAGCAGTTTATCGACAGCCTTATACAATGAGCAGTTCTTC. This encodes CASSLSTALYNEQFF.

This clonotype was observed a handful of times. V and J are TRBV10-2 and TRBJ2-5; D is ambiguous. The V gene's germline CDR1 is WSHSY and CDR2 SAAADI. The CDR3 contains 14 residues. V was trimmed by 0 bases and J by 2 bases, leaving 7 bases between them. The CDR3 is CASSESTAQETQYF. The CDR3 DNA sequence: TGCGCCAGCAGTGAGTCGACCGCTCAAGAGACCCAGTACTTC.

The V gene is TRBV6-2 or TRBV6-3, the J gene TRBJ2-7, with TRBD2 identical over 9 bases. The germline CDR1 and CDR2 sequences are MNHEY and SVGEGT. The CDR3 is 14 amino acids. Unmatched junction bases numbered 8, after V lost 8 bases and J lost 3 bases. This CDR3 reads CASGVAGDRYEQYF. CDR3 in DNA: TGTGCCAGCGGGGTAGCGGGAGACCGCTACGAGCAGTACTTC.

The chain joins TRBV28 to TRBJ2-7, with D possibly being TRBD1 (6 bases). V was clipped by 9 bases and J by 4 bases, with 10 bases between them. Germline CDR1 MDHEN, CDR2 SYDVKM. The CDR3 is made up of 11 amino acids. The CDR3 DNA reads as TGTGCCAGTCTAGGGGGATACGAGCAGTACTTC. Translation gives CASLGGYEQYF.

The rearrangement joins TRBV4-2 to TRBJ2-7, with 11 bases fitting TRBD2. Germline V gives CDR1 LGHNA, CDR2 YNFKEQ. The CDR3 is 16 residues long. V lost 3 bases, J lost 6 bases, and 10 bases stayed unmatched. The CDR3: CASSQLGTSGHCEQYF. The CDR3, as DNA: TGTGCCAGCAGCCAGCTCGGGACTAGCGGTCACTGCGAGCAGTACTTC.

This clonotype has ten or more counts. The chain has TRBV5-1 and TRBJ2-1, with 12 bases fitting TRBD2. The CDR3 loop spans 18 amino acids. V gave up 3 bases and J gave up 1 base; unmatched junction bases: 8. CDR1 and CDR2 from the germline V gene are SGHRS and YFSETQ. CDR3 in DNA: TGCGCCAGCAGCTCCCTAGCGGGAGGGATTCCATCCTACAATGAGCAGTTCTTC. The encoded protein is CASSSLAGGIPSYNEQFF.

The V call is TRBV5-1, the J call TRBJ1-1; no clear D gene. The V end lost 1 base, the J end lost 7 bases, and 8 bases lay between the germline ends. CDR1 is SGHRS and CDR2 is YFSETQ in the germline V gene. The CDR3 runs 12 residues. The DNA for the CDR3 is TGCGCCAGCAGCTTGAGTGGCAGTGAAGCTTTCTTT. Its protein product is CASSLSGSEAFF.

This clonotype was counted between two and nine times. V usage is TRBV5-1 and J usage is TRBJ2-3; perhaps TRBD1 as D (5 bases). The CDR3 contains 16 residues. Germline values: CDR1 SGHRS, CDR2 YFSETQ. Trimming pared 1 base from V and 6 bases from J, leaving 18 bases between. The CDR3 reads CASSLTGLLSVDTQYF. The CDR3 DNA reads TGCGCCAGCAGCTTGACAGGCCTCCTCAGCGTGGATACGCAGTATTTT.

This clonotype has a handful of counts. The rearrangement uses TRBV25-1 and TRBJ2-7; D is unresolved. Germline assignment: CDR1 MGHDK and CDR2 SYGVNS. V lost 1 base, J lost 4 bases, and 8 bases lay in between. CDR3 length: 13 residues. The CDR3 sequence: CASSEFAWYEQYF. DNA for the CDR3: TGTGCCAGCAGTGAATTCGCTTGGTACGAGCAGTACTTC.

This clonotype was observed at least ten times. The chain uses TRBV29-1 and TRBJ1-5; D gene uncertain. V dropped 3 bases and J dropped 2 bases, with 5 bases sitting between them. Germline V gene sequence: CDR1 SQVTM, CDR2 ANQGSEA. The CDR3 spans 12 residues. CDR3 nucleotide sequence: TGCAGCGTTGAGGAGGGCAATCAGCCCCAGCATTTT. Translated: CSVEEGNQPQHF.

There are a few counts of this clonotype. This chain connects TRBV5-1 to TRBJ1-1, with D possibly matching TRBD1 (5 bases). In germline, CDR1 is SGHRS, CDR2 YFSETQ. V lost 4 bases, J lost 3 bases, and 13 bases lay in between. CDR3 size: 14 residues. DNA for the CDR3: TGCGCCAGCAGCGGAGTCTTAGGGGACACTGAAGCTTTCTTT. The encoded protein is CASSGVLGDTEAFF.

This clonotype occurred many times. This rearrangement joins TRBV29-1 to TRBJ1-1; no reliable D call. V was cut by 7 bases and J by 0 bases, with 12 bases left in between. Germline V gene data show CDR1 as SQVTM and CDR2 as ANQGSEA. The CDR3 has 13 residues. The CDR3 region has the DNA TGCAGCGCCCATTTTCTCCTGAACACTGAAGCTTTCTTT. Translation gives CSAHFLLNTEAFF.

CDR3 sequence reads: CASSSGAQLGNEQFF. The CDR3, as DNA: TGTGCCAGCAGTTCCGGCGCCCAGCTTGGGAATGAGCAGTTCTTC. V usage is TRBV7-9 and J usage is TRBJ2-1; the D is unclear. The CDR3 consists of 15 residues. Germline loops: CDR1 SEHNR, CDR2 FQNEAQ (reference sequence). V was clipped by 6 bases and J by 7 bases, with 19 bases between them.

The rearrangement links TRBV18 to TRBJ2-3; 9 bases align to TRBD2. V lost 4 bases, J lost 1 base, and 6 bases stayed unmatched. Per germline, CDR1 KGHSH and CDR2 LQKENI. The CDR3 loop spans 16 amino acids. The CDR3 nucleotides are TGTGCCAGCTCACTCCTGGTAGCGGGAGGCACAGATACGCAGTATTTT. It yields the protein CASSLLVAGGTDTQYF. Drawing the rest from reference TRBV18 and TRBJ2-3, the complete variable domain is NAGVMQNPRHLVRRRGQEARLRCSPMKGHSHVYWYRQLPEEGLKFMVYLQKENIIDESGMPKERFSAEFPKEGPSILRIQQVVRGDSAAYFCASSLLVAGGTDTQYFGPGTRLTVL.

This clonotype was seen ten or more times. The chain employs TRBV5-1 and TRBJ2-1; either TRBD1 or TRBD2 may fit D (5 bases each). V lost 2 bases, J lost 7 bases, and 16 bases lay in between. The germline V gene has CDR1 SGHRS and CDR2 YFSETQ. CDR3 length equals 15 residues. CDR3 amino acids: CASSFVRDRGNEQFF. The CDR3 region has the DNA TGCGCCAGCAGCTTTGTTAGGGACCGAGGAAATGAGCAGTTCTTC. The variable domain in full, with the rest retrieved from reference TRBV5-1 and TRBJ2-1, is KAGVTQTPRYLIKTRGQQVTLSCSPISGHRSVSWYQQTPGQGLQFLFEYFSETQRNKGNFPGRFSGRQFSNSRSEMNVSTLELGDSALYLCASSFVRDRGNEQFFGPGTRLTVL.

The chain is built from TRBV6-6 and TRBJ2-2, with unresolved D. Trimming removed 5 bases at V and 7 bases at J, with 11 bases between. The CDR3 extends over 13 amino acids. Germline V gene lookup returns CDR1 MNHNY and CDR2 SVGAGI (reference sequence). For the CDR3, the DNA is TGTGCCAGCAGTGCCACTGAGCACGGGGAGCTGTTTTTT. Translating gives CASSATEHGELFF.

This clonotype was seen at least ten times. The CDR3 region has the DNA TGTGCCAGCACCCCGGAAGGGGCTACTGTTCATGAGCAGTTCTTC. As protein: CASTPEGATVHEQFF. The chain combines TRBV12-3 or TRBV12-4 with TRBJ2-1; TRBD1 might be the D (5 bases). The CDR3 extends over 15 amino acids. Trimming took 7 bases from V and 8 from J, leaving 21 bases between them.

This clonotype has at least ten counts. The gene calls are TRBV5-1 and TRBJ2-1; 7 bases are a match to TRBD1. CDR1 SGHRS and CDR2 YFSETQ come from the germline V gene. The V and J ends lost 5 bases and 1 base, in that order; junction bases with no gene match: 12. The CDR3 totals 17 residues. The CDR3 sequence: CASSQDTGANSYNEQFF. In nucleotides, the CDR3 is TGCGCCAGCAGTCAAGACACAGGGGCCAATTCCTACAATGAGCAGTTCTTC.

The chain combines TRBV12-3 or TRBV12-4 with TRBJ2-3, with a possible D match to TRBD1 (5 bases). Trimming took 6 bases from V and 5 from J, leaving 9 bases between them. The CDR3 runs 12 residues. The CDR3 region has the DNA TGTGCCAGCAGGGCGACAGTAGATACGCAGTATTTT. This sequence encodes CASRATVDTQYF.

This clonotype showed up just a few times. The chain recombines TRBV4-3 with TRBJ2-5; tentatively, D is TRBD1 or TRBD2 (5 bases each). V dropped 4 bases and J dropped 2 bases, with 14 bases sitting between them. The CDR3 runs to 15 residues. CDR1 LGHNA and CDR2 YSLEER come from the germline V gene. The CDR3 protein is CASSPGTSRQETQYF. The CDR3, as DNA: TGCGCCAGCAGCCCCGGGACCAGTCGACAAGAGACCCAGTACTTC.

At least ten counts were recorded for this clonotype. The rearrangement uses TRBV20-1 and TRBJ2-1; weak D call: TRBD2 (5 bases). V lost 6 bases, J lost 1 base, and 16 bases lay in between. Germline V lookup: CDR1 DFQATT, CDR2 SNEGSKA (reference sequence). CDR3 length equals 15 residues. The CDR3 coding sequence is TGCAGTGCCGGCCCAGCGGACCTTTCCTACAATGAGCAGTTCTTC. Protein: CSAGPADLSYNEQFF.

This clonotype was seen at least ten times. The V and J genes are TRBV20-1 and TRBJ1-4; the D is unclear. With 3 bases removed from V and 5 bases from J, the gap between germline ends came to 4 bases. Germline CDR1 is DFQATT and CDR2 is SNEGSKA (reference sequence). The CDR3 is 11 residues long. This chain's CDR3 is CSARMNEKLFF. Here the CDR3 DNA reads TGCAGTGCTAGGATGAATGAAAAACTGTTTTTT.